This is a list of T cell receptor beta chains from one sample in a study of T-cell reconstitution after alpha-beta-depleted transplantation in children. TCRdb independently ran MiXCR on the PCR reads; one entry per CDR3 protein. The sample includes approximately 230,000 distinct CDR3 sequences, 20% to 30% of them seen just once. Sequences were derived from PBMCs, mostly from graft donor cells, sampled 360 days after TCRalphabeta/CD19-depleted stem cell transplant. The receptors come from a female patient aged 2-15 years who had a stem cell transplant for congenital amegakaryocytic thrombocytopenia, so the T cells may come from the graft donor. Each CDR3 is given with its conserved first and last residue. The D gene is left open where the match is weak. The listing skips clone size in some rows; elsewhere it reads once, few, many or a size class.

CASSLEIRLAGSYEQYF	TGTGCCAGCAGCTTAGAGATCCGCCTAGCTGGCTCCTACGAGCAGTACTTC	NA	few	TRBV7-9	TRBJ2-7
CASSVRQGAIYGYTF	TGTGCCAGCAGTGTTCGACAGGGGGCTATCTATGGCTACACCTTC	TRBD1	few	TRBV12-3/TRBV12-4	TRBJ1-2
CSARVAGLDTGELFF	TGCAGTGCTAGAGTTGCGGGGCTGGACACCGGGGAGCTGTTTTTT	NA	many	TRBV20-1	TRBJ2-2
CATSLAGTYEQYF	TGTGCCACCAGTCTAGCGGGGACCTACGAGCAGTACTTC	TRBD2	few	TRBV24-1	TRBJ2-7
CASSTSGRSGDTQYF	TGTGCCAGCAGCACTAGCGGGAGATCTGGGGATACGCAGTATTTT	TRBD2	NA	TRBV3-1	TRBJ2-3
CSVETGFNYGYTF	TGCAGCGTAGAGACAGGGTTTAACTATGGCTACACCTTC	TRBD1	NA	TRBV29-1	TRBJ1-2
CASSQSGSNTGELFF	TGTGCCAGCAGCCAGAGCGGGTCCAACACCGGGGAGCTGTTTTTT	NA	few	TRBV12-3/TRBV12-4	TRBJ2-2
CASTSGRSTDTQYF	TGCGCCAGCACTAGCGGGAGGAGCACAGATACGCAGTATTTT	TRBD2	few	TRBV5-1	TRBJ2-3
CASRSGLAGTYEQYF	TGTGCCAGCAGGTCCGGACTAGCGGGGACGTACGAGCAGTACTTC	TRBD2	few	TRBV7-8	TRBJ2-7
CASSQRWGEYNEQFF	TGTGCCAGCAGCCAAAGGTGGGGCGAATACAATGAGCAGTTCTTC	NA	few	TRBV3-1	TRBJ2-1
CASSHLLGLTSSTDTQYF	TGTGCCAGCAGTCACCTATTAGGGCTTACCTCTAGCACAGATACGCAGTATTTT	NA	few	TRBV27	TRBJ2-3
CASSSRTGSGRAADTQYF	TGTGCCAGCAGCTCCCGGACAGGGAGCGGGAGGGCCGCAGATACGCAGTATTTT	TRBD2	few	TRBV7-2	TRBJ2-3
CASSLDFPKGYTF	TGTGCCAGCAGCTTAGACTTCCCGAAGGGCTACACCTTC	NA	NA	TRBV7-2	TRBJ1-2
CASSLGQGIFYEQYF	TGCGCCAGCAGCTTGGGGCAGGGTATTTTCTACGAGCAGTACTTC	NA	few	TRBV5-1	TRBJ2-7
CATSWDRNNEQFF	TGTGCCACCAGCTGGGACAGGAACAATGAGCAGTTCTTC	TRBD1	NA	TRBV12-3/TRBV12-4	TRBJ2-1
CASTVGTVETQYF	TGTGCCAGCACTGTGGGGACAGTGGAGACCCAGTACTTC	TRBD1	NA	TRBV7-9	TRBJ2-5
CASSLRASRGQYF	TGTGCCAGCAGTTTACGGGCCAGTCGTGGGCAGTACTTC	NA	NA	TRBV6-2/TRBV6-3	TRBJ2-7
CASSDYGTSGDSDTQYF	TGTGCCAGCAGCGATTACGGGACTAGCGGGGATTCAGATACGCAGTATTTT	TRBD2	NA	TRBV7-8	TRBJ2-3
CASSLWPEADTQYF	TGTGCCAGCAGTTTATGGCCGGAGGCAGATACGCAGTATTTT	NA	few	TRBV28	TRBJ2-3
CSAARGQPTGELFF	TGCAGTGCAGCAAGGGGACAGCCCACCGGGGAGCTGTTTTTT	TRBD1	NA	TRBV20-1	TRBJ2-2
CASSLQGNTDTQYF	TGTGCCAGCAGCTTACAGGGGAACACAGATACGCAGTATTTT	NA	NA	TRBV7-3	TRBJ2-3
CASSPRYKAEAFF	TGTGCCAGCAGCCCTAGGTATAAGGCTGAAGCTTTCTTT	NA	few	TRBV12-3/TRBV12-4	TRBJ1-1
CASSDTAGWADQYF	TGTGCCAGCAGTGACACGGCCGGTTGGGCGGACCAGTACTTC	NA	NA	TRBV6-2/TRBV6-3	TRBJ2-5
CAISESGQDQETQYF	TGTGCCATCAGTGAGTCGGGGCAGGACCAAGAGACCCAGTACTTC	NA	NA	TRBV10-3	TRBJ2-5
CASSPPGTSTETQYF	TGTGCCAGCAGCCCGCCCGGGACTAGCACAGAGACCCAGTACTTC	TRBD2	NA	TRBV27	TRBJ2-5
CAWRSLRLAGELFF	TGTGCCTGGAGAAGTCTTAGACTTGCCGGGGAGCTGTTTTTT	NA	NA	TRBV30	TRBJ2-2
CASSRQLNANEKLFF	TGTGCCAGCAGCCGCCAGTTGAATGCTAATGAAAAACTGTTTTTT	NA	few	TRBV7-9	TRBJ1-4